The text below deals with one T cell receptor beta chain. Its antigen is still unknown. These data originate in a study of spatial heterogeneity in lung cancer. TCRdb re-derived calls from the 5' RACE reads in MiXCR, one entry per CDR3 protein. The table records 7,000 to 9,500 distinct CDR3 sequences, roughly 8.1% of them present only once. Whole-study findings and limits: Expanded TCRs that were ubiquitous or regional had counts tracking ubiquitous and regional nonsynonymous mutations, respectively. In tumors, expanded intratumoral alpha and beta TCR counts tracked mutation counts.

Trimming cost V 3 bases and J 9 bases, with 21 bases left between them. The CDR3 contains 16 residues. From germline, CDR1 is SGHRS and CDR2 YFSETQ. Time point given: sample taken at primary tumor resection. Untreated early-stage non-small cell lung cancer patients, over 55 in total, were the donors. The TCR originated in a male donor with early-stage non-small cell lung cancer. The chain has TRBV5-1 and TRBJ2-2; D tentatively reads TRBD1 or TRBD2 (5 bases each). The source was lung tumor tissue, collected at surgery. For the CDR3, the DNA is TGCGCCAGCAGCTGCCCCCGGATGGGGGTTTGCCGGGAGCTGTTTTTT. This sequence encodes CASSCPRMGVCRELFF.